This TCR beta chain was retrieved from a study of siplizumab effects on memory and regulatory T cells. V dropped 2 bases and J dropped 3 bases, with 7 bases sitting between them. This CDR3 is built from 13 residues. Germline lookup yields CDR1 ENHRY and CDR2 SYGVKD. Sequencing was performed with immunoSEQ multiplex PCR; in TCRdb, only in-frame clones are kept and a portion is missing. Found here are more than 85,000 clones, roughly 92% of them singletons; the top ten hold under 1.5%. This receptor was taken from a human donor in good health. Specimen: CD4+ T cells sorted from blood. V is TRBV10-3 and J is TRBJ2-5, with TRBD2 as a possible D gene (5 bases). DNA of the CDR3: TGTGCCATCAGTGAGCGGGGTAAAGAGACCCAGTACTTC. It specifies CAISERGKETQYF.